Sequencing of this TCR beta chain was carried out in a study of blood T cell repertoires in COVID-19. As for the study in general: In each case, the material was cDNA or gDNA derived from T cells, B-cell-depleted T cells, or PBMCs.

Assay used: immunoSEQ multiplex PCR; TCRdb lists only in-frame clones, some missing. Of 75,000 or so clones in the sample, 88% are singletons; the top ten hold around 7.9%. CDR1 and CDR2 (germline): SGHVS, FQNEAQ. Trimming removed 0 bases from V and 8 bases from J, with 7 bases in between. This CDR3 is 13 amino acids long. The sequence came from a man aged 65-85 years with acute or convalescent COVID-19. The chain uses TRBV7-8 and TRBJ2-2; the D is unclear. The specimen sequenced was peripheral blood. The CDR3: CASSLAYKGELFF. The CDR3 DNA follows: TGTGCCAGCAGCTTAGCCTATAAAGGGGAGCTGTTTTTT.